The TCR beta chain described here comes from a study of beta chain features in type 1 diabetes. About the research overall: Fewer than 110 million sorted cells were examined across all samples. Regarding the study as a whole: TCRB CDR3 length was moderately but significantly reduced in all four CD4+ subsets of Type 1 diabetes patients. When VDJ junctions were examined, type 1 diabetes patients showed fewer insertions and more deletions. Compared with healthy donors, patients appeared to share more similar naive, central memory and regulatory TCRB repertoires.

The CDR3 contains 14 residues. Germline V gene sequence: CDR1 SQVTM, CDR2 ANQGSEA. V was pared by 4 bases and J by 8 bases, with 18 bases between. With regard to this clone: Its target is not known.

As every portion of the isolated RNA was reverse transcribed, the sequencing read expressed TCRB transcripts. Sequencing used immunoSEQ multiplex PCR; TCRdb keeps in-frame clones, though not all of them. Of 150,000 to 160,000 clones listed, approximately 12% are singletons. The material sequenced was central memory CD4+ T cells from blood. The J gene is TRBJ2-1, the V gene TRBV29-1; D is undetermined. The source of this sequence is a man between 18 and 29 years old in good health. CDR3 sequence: CSVASVSPLDEQFF. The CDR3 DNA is TGCAGCGTTGCGTCCGTCAGCCCTCTCGATGAGCAGTTCTTC.